Following are 20 T cell receptor beta chains from one sample sequenced in a study of chemoradiotherapy in HPV16-positive cancers. Method: immunoSEQ multiplex PCR; TCRdb's copy keeps in-frame clones and lacks some. The sample has under 2,500 clones, less than 80% seen once. The sequenced sample was tumor tissue, obtained from a patient who underwent chemoradiotherapy. These receptors all come from a human donor with HPV-associated anogenital cancer.

This clone was counted a few times. The chain is built from TRBV5-5 and TRBJ1-4; TRBD1 is a possible D gene (5 bases). The germline V gene encodes CDR1 SGHKS and CDR2 YYEKEE (reference sequence). This CDR3 has 16 residues. V was clipped by 3 bases and J by 5 bases, with 17 bases between them. The DNA of the CDR3 is TGTGCCAGCAGCTCTCTCTCGGGGGTGTCCAATGAAAAACTGTTTTTT. It codes for CASSSLSGVSNEKLFF.

This clone was observed once. The V and J genes are TRBV5-6 and TRBJ2-3; D uncertain. The CDR3 has 15 amino acids. Germline values: CDR1 SGHDT, CDR2 YYEEEE. V was shortened by 2 bases and J by 1 base, with 11 bases between the two germline ends. The CDR3 nucleotides read TGTGCCAGCAGCTTAGGCCTTGGCCGCACAGATACGCAGTATTTT. This codes for CASSLGLGRTDTQYF.

This clone was found once. The V call is TRBV7-3, the J call TRBJ2-1; 7 bases are shared with TRBD1. This CDR3 is built from 13 residues. Germline V gene sequence: CDR1 SGHTA, CDR2 FQGTGA. V lost 5 bases and J lost 5; bases outside the gene matches: 3. The CDR3 DNA follows: TGTGCCAGCAGCCAGGGACAGAACAATGAGCAGTTCTTC. Residues: CASSQGQNNEQFF.

CDR3: CASSFRVGRSQETQYF. The CDR3 DNA is TGTGCCAGCAGCTTCCGCGTGGGAAGGTCCCAAGAGACCCAGTACTTC. This chain links TRBV5-8 with TRBJ2-5; no clear D. Trimming pared 2 bases from V and 1 base from J, leaving 15 bases between. This CDR3 has 16 amino acids. Per germline, CDR1 SGHTS and CDR2 YDEGEE.

The rearrangement uses TRBV18 and TRBJ1-2; tentatively, D is TRBD1 (6 bases). Germline lookup yields CDR1 KGHSH and CDR2 LQKENI. This CDR3 spans 18 amino acids. Trimming shortened V by 0 bases and J by 3 bases, and 20 bases separated the two germline ends. The CDR3 is CASSPPDITPGQDYGYTF. CDR3 DNA: TGTGCCAGCTCACCACCCGACATAACCCCGGGACAAGACTATGGCTACACCTTC.

The chain recombines TRBV7-9 with TRBJ1-2, with D unclear. The CDR3 consists of 13 residues. V shed 5 bases and J shed 2 bases, with 9 bases lying between them. Germline V lookup: CDR1 SEHNR, CDR2 FQNEAQ (reference sequence). CDR3 amino acids: CASSAPENYGYTF. CDR3 bases: TGTGCCAGCAGCGCCCCAGAAAACTATGGCTACACCTTC. Full variable domain (outside the CDR3, taken from reference TRBV7-9 and TRBJ1-2): DTGVSQNPRHKITKRGQNVTFRCDPISEHNRLYWYRQTLGQGPEFLTYFQNEAQLEKSRLLSDRFSAERPKGSFSTLEIQRTEQGDSAMYLCASSAPENYGYTFGSGTRLTVV.

The chain links TRBV30 to TRBJ2-1; possible D gene TRBD2, 5 bases. Germline CDR1 and CDR2: GTSNPN and SVGIG (reference sequence). The CDR3 has 14 amino acids. V lost 4 bases to trimming and J lost 4 bases, with 14 bases between them. The CDR3 DNA reads TGTGCCTGGACCCCCCTGGGGAGTTACAATGAGCAGTTCTTC. Translating it yields CAWTPLGSYNEQFF.

This chain connects TRBV19 to TRBJ1-6, with a tentative D call TRBD1 (6 bases). Per germline, CDR1 LNHDA and CDR2 SQIVND (reference sequence). CDR3 size: 15 residues. V was pared by 6 bases and J by 4 bases, with 13 bases between. CDR3 nucleotide sequence: TGTGCCAGTAGCTTCCCGGGACAATATAATTCACCCCTCCACTTT. Translated, it gives CASSFPGQYNSPLHF.

The chain uses TRBV2 and TRBJ1-2; TRBD1 agrees at 10 bases. This CDR3 is built from 13 residues. V lost 3 bases and J lost 7; bases outside the gene matches: 2. The V gene's germline CDR1 is SNHLY and CDR2 FYNNEI. CDR3 coding DNA: TGTGCCAGCAGTGAGGGGACAGGGGCTGGCTACACCTTC. It translates to CASSEGTGAGYTF. Full variable domain (remainder filled in from reference TRBV2 and TRBJ1-2): EPEVTQTPSHQVTQMGQEVILRCVPISNHLYFYWYRQILGQKVEFLVSFYNNEISEKSEIFDDQFSVERPDGSNFTLKIRSTKLEDSAMYFCASSEGTGAGYTFGSGTRLTVV.

The chain employs TRBV29-1 and TRBJ1-2, with a tentative D call TRBD1 (5 bases). The CDR3 sequence is 17 residues long. V shed 5 bases and J shed 0 bases, with 22 bases lying between them. The V gene's germline CDR1 is SQVTM and CDR2 ANQGSEA. CDR3 region: CSVLGQGFVSANYGYTF. The CDR3, as DNA: TGCAGCGTTCTTGGGCAGGGTTTCGTCTCGGCTAACTATGGCTACACCTTC.

This CDR3 reads CASSLALQGSTEAFF. CDR3 DNA sequence: TGTGCCAGCAGCTTAGCTTTACAGGGGAGCACTGAAGCTTTCTTT. This chain joins TRBV7-9 and TRBJ1-1; 7 nucleotides line up with TRBD1. The V gene's germline CDR1 is SEHNR and CDR2 FQNEAQ (reference sequence). CDR3 length equals 15 residues. J gave up 4 bases and V 0 bases, and 5 bases lay outside the gene matches.

This sequence joins TRBV7-6 and TRBJ2-1; 8 bases are shared with TRBD2. Germline trimming cut 5 bases from V and 8 bases from J; bases unmatched to any gene: 11. CDR1 is SGHVS and CDR2 is FNYEAQ in the germline V gene. The CDR3 consists of 15 residues. CDR3 DNA: TGTGCCAGCAGCCTTAGCGGGACCTCCAGGGATGAGCAGTTCTTC. It codes for CASSLSGTSRDEQFF.

The V and J genes are TRBV30 and TRBJ1-4, with D unresolved. Trimming took 1 base from V and 0 from J, leaving 9 bases between them. This CDR3 has 15 amino acids. CDR1 is GTSNPN and CDR2 is SVGIG in the germline V gene (reference sequence). This CDR3 is CAWSGIIATNEKLFF. DNA of the CDR3: TGTGCCTGGAGTGGGATTATTGCAACTAATGAAAAACTGTTTTTT.

V and J are TRBV7-9 and TRBJ2-2, with TRBD2 matching over 8 bases. Germline lookup yields CDR1 SEHNR and CDR2 FQNEAQ (reference sequence). There are 15 residues in the CDR3. Trimming at V came to 6 bases and at J to 4 bases, leaving 7 bases not matched to a gene. The CDR3 here is CASRSAGAATGELFF. The CDR3 bases are TGTGCCAGCAGGTCAGCGGGAGCGGCCACCGGGGAGCTGTTTTTT.

The chain has TRBV5-5 and TRBJ2-7; D might be TRBD1 (5 bases). The CDR3 consists of 15 residues. Germline CDR1 reads SGHKS; CDR2 reads YYEKEE (reference sequence). The ends were cut back, 0 bases at V and 3 bases at J, with 13 bases in the middle. Here the CDR3 reads CASSLGAGNYYEQYV. The DNA for the CDR3 is TGTGCCAGCAGCTTGGGGGCAGGGAATTACTACGAGCAGTACGTC.

The rearrangement links TRBV28 to TRBJ1-2, with unresolved D. The CDR3 is 12 residues long. CDR1 is MDHEN, CDR2 SYDVKM, per germline. The V end was cut by 5 bases, the J end by 2 bases, with 6 bases between. The CDR3 reads CASSAPNYGYTF. The CDR3 nucleotides read TGTGCCAGCAGTGCCCCGAACTATGGCTACACCTTC.

The chain couples TRBV7-9 to TRBJ2-1; D uncertain. Trimming removed 5 bases from V and 8 bases from J, with 10 bases in between. The CDR3 contains 12 residues. CDR1 and CDR2 (germline): SEHNR, FQNEAQ (reference sequence). CDR3 amino acids: CASSVHGDEQFF. In DNA, the CDR3 is TGTGCCAGCAGCGTCCATGGGGATGAGCAGTTCTTC.

The V call is TRBV27, the J call TRBJ1-2; D is unclear. Per germline, CDR1 MNHEY and CDR2 SMNVEV (reference sequence). The V gene lost 3 bases and the J gene lost 8 bases, with 16 bases spanning the gap. The CDR3 runs 14 residues. The CDR3 DNA sequence: TGTGCCAGCAGTTTGGATCGGACGCCGAGGGGCTACACCTTC. Protein: CASSLDRTPRGYTF.

This sequence joins TRBV5-5 and TRBJ1-2, with D unresolved. Trimming removed 3 bases from V and 6 bases from J, with 12 bases in between. The germline gives CDR1 SGHKS, CDR2 YYEKEE (reference sequence). The CDR3 has 13 amino acids. The CDR3 sequence: CASSSNDGHGYTF. The CDR3 DNA reads as TGTGCCAGCAGCTCAAACGATGGCCATGGCTACACCTTC.

This rearrangement joins TRBV19 to TRBJ1-1, with D hard to call. The CDR3 sequence is 15 residues long. Germline CDR1 LNHDA, CDR2 SQIVND (reference sequence). V dropped 5 bases and J dropped 0 bases, with 13 bases sitting between them. The CDR3: CASSGLLGLNTEAFF. The CDR3 bases are TGTGCCAGTAGTGGCTTATTAGGGCTGAACACTGAAGCTTTCTTT.